These 14 T cell receptor beta chains were all obtained from the same sample, sequenced in a study of glioma-infiltrating T cells. The iRepertoire nested amplicon-rescue multiplex PCR amplified TCR alpha and beta CDR3s from RNA. TCRdb recomputed calls from the multiplex PCR reads with MiXCR, one row per CDR3 protein. This table has approximately 110,000 distinct CDR3 sequences, less than 30% appearing once. The sequencing sample was made of glioma tissue, nonneoplastic brain tissue, or PBMCs (not recorded which). The receptors were sampled from a human donor with low-grade glioma or glioblastoma, undergoing nonglioma brain surgery, or in good health (not recorded which).

This clonotype has a count of ten or more. The chain combines TRBV27 with TRBJ2-7, with 13 bases that match TRBD2. CDR3 size: 14 residues. From germline, CDR1 is MNHEY and CDR2 SMNVEV (reference sequence). The V segment lost 3 bases and the J segment 6 bases; nucleotides outside the gene matches: 2. CDR3 protein: CASSFRLAGGEQYF. The CDR3 coding sequence is TGTGCCAGCAGTTTCAGACTAGCGGGGGGCGAGCAGTACTTC.

The rearrangement links TRBV6-2 or TRBV6-3 to TRBJ2-1; TRBD2 agrees at 13 bases. Per the germline V gene, CDR1 is MNHEY and CDR2 is SVGEGT. This CDR3 has 17 amino acids. The V gene end was trimmed by 6 bases and the J gene end by 2 bases; junction bases not matched to a gene: 7. The CDR3 region has the DNA TGTGCCAGCAGACCAGGGACTAGCGGGATGGCCTACAATGAGCAGTTCTTC. This encodes CASRPGTSGMAYNEQFF.

With respect to this clonotype: The DNA is left out, because the CDR3 cannot be placed on it with certainty; the CDR3 is given as TCRdb lists it. The V gene is TRBV6-9, the J gene TRBJ2-3. The germline CDR1 and CDR2 sequences are MNHGY and SVAAGI. The CDR3 extends over 17 residues, inclusive of both ends. The CDR3 loop is CASSYICSASPTDTQYF.

The table lists this clonotype with a few counts. This chain links TRBV7-9 with TRBJ1-5; D uncertain. This CDR3 has 14 amino acids. V was clipped by 0 bases and J by 2 bases, with 5 bases between them. Germline V gene lookup returns CDR1 SEHNR and CDR2 FQNEAQ (reference sequence). The CDR3: CASSLALGNQPQHF. Written as DNA, the CDR3 is TGTGCCAGCAGCTTAGCGCTTGGCAATCAGCCCCAGCATTTT.

This clonotype came up many times. The CDR3 bases are TGCGCCAGCAGCCTAAGGACGGTGAACACTGAAGCTTTCTTT. This sequence encodes CASSLRTVNTEAFF. This chain links TRBV5-1 with TRBJ1-1; D is unclear. The V gene lost 4 bases and the J gene lost 0 bases, with 10 bases spanning the gap. The CDR3 consists of 14 residues. Germline values: CDR1 SGHRS, CDR2 YFSETQ.

In this sample, this clonotype turned up many times. This chain uses TRBV5-1 with TRBJ1-1; D possibly corresponds to TRBD1 (5 bases). Germline V gene lookup returns CDR1 SGHRS and CDR2 YFSETQ. This CDR3 contains 16 residues. Trimming pared 2 bases from V and 0 bases from J, leaving 14 bases between. The CDR3 DNA sequence: TGCGCCAGCAGCTTCAGACAGCTGAGAATGAACACTGAAGCTTTCTTT. Its translation is CASSFRQLRMNTEAFF.

This clonotype was recorded only once. The chain joins TRBV7-6 to TRBJ2-6; D ambiguous. The germline V gene has CDR1 SGHVS and CDR2 FNYEAQ. CDR3 length: 18 residues. Trimming took 5 bases from V and 2 from J, leaving 19 bases between them. CDR3 residues: CASSPATASSPGANVLTF. The CDR3 coding sequence is TGTGCCAGCAGCCCTGCGACGGCGAGCTCCCCTGGGGCCAACGTCCTGACTTTC.

This clonotype counts as large. This chain joins TRBV27 and TRBJ2-7, with no clear D. The CDR3 is 14 residues long. CDR1 and CDR2 from the germline V gene are MNHEY and SMNVEV (reference sequence). V was shortened by 0 bases and J by 4 bases, with 10 bases between the two germline ends. Written as DNA, the CDR3 is TGTGCCAGCAGTTTATCCCTTCAGTCTTACGAGCAGTACTTC. Amino acid sequence: CASSLSLQSYEQYF.

On this clonotype: A single base separates this from a much larger clone, so it may be a read error. The chain recombines TRBV11-3 with TRBJ1-1; 9 positions match TRBD1. The J segment lost 3 bases and the V segment lost 6 bases, leaving 5 bases of the junction unmatched. Germline V lookup: CDR1 SGHNT, CDR2 YENEEA. This CDR3 region has 14 residues. The CDR3 DNA reads as TGTGCCAGCAGTATCGGGGACAGGGACACTGAAGCTTTCTTT. Protein sequence: CASSIGDRDTEAFF.

The table lists this clonotype with many counts. A much larger clone differs by one base, so this may be a read error. The CDR3 loop reads CASSYTGWVNGQFF. In DNA form, the CDR3 reads TGTGCCAGCAGTTACACAGGGTGGGTTAATGGGCAGTTCTTC. J is TRBJ2-1 and V is TRBV6-6; perhaps TRBD1 as D (6 bases). Germline CDR1 is MNHNY and CDR2 is SVGAGI (reference sequence). The CDR3 spans 14 residues.

This clonotype was detected many times. The chain combines TRBV29-1 with TRBJ1-1; D is possibly TRBD1 (6 bases). Per the germline V gene, CDR1 is SQVTM and CDR2 is ANQGSEA. This CDR3 region has 13 residues. V was pared by 7 bases and J by 5 bases, with 17 bases between. The CDR3 region has the DNA TGCAGCGCTCTTCTACTAGGGGGGACTGAAGCTTTCTTT. Its protein product is CSALLLGGTEAFF.

Many counts were recorded for this clonotype. The chain uses TRBV7-9 and TRBJ1-3; D is possibly TRBD1 (6 bases). The CDR3 spans 13 residues. Germline V gene lookup returns CDR1 SEHNR and CDR2 FQNEAQ (reference sequence). V was clipped by 3 bases and J by 7 bases, with 10 bases between them. For the CDR3, the DNA is TGTGCCAGCAGCTTGGGTCAGGGGAACACCATATATTTT. Translated, it gives CASSLGQGNTIYF.

The sample holds many counts of this clonotype. This chain uses TRBV7-2 with TRBJ2-2; D possibly matches TRBD1 or TRBD2 (5 bases each). Trimming took 3 bases from V and 4 from J, leaving 9 bases between them. CDR3 length: 14 residues. Germline V lookup: CDR1 SGHTA, CDR2 FQGNSA. CDR3 amino acids: CASSFRGVTGELFF. The DNA of the CDR3 is TGTGCCAGCAGCTTTCGAGGGGTCACCGGGGAGCTGTTTTTT. The full variable domain, with the rest looked up from reference TRBV7-2 and TRBJ2-2, is GAGVSQSPSNKVTEKGKDVELRCDPISGHTALYWYRQSLGQGLEFLIYFQGNSAPDKSGLPSDRFSAERTGGSVSTLTIQRTQQEDSAVYLCASSFRGVTGELFFGEGSRLTVL.

On this clonotype: At one boundary the junction diverges from the germline segment, which might be a read error. The chain carries TRBV6-2 or TRBV6-3 and TRBJ1-2, with no clear D. CDR3 size: 12 residues. Per germline, CDR1 MNHEY and CDR2 SVGEGT. Written as DNA, the CDR3 is TGTGCCAGCAGCCCTCGGGTCCATGGCCACACCTTC. Residues: CASSPRVHGHTF.